These 4 T cell receptor beta chains share one sample of origin, sequenced in a study of blood T cell repertoires in COVID-19. The repertoire was sequenced with immunoSEQ multiplex PCR; TCRdb's copy has only in-frame clones and lacks some. The table includes 360,000 or so clones, roughly 90% detected once. Sequencing was carried out using PBMCs or T cells enriched from blood (not recorded which). The receptors stem from a woman aged 30 to 39 who had recovered from COVID-19.

The chain links TRBV23-1 to TRBJ2-7; 9 nucleotides agree with TRBD1. TRBV23-1 is flagged as an ORF with uncertain function. This CDR3 comprises 12 residues. With V trimmed by 10 bases and J by 5 bases, 6 bases remained unmatched. In DNA form, the CDR3 reads TGCGCCACCGGACAGGGGAGTCACGAGCAGTACTTC. Its protein product is CATGQGSHEQYF.

V and J are TRBV12-3 or TRBV12-4 and TRBJ1-1; the D is unclear. The CDR3 sequence is 12 residues long. V was pared by 5 bases and J by 5 bases, with 9 bases between. CDR3 residues: CASSRVGTEAFF. CDR3 DNA: TGTGCCAGCAGTCGGGTGGGTACTGAAGCTTTCTTT.

This chain connects TRBV25-1 to TRBJ2-7, with 9 bases lining up with TRBD1. Per the germline V gene, CDR1 is MGHDK and CDR2 is SYGVNS. CDR3 length: 13 amino acids. V lost 6 bases to trimming and J lost 6 bases; unmatched junction nucleotides: 6. Written as DNA, the CDR3 is TGTGCCAGCAGCTCGACAGGGGGTGGCGAGCAGTACTTC. Its protein is CASSSTGGGEQYF.

This clone was found a few times. This chain uses TRBV5-6 with TRBJ1-1; the match to TRBD1 covers 11 bases. After removal of 0 bases from V and 2 bases from J, the junction contained 3 bases not matched to a gene. Germline V lookup: CDR1 SGHDT, CDR2 YYEEEE. The CDR3 runs to 16 residues. In nucleotides, the CDR3 is TGTGCCAGCAGCTTGGGGACAGGGGGCGTTAACACTGAAGCTTTCTTT. This encodes CASSLGTGGVNTEAFF.